A few counts support the clone carrying this T cell receptor beta chain. Antigen unknown. The data are from a study of naive and memory T cell subsets. Both TRBC1 and TRBC2 were covered by a beta constant-region primer of two equimolar oligonucleotides. Nested alpha and beta constant-region primers with the SP2 primer drove four PCR rounds on ligated cDNA. TCRdb processed the UMI-ligation and nested PCR reads anew with MiXCR; each CDR3 protein has one entry. The profile shows around 83,000 distinct CDR3 sequences, approximately 10% of them singletons. Study results and limitations: Naive repertoires, especially CD8, held a few larger clonotypes, possibly memory cells re-expressing CD45RA. Clonotypes here are unpaired alpha or beta chain sequences. The power law exponent of TCR abundance differed between naive and memory cells. TCR counts from RNA may reflect activation-linked expression changes.

CDR1 is MNHNY and CDR2 is SVGAGI in the germline V gene (reference sequence). V dropped 0 bases and J dropped 0 bases, with 8 bases sitting between them. The CDR3 totals 15 residues. The chain links TRBV6-6 to TRBJ1-1, with a weak D call TRBD1 (5 bases). The TCR was taken from a human donor in good health. Sequences were obtained from naive CD4+ T cells from blood. CDR3 sequence reads: CASSYSAGLNTEAFF. In DNA form, the CDR3 reads TGTGCCAGCAGTTACTCGGCAGGGTTGAACACTGAAGCTTTCTTT.